This entry lists 21 T cell receptor beta chains sequenced from one sample in a study of T cells in Graves' hyperthyroidism and ophthalmopathy. Amplified TCR beta CDR3 regions came from RNA transcripts. A first-round RT-PCR of the TCR CDR3 used the HTBI primer set. TCRdb independently ran MiXCR on the multiplex PCR reads; one entry per CDR3 protein. This table has about 700,000 distinct CDR3 sequences, 14% appearing once. The sample consisted of blood. These receptors were obtained from a woman aged 18 to 35 with Graves' hyperthyroidism.

The chain has TRBV6-1 and TRBJ2-1; 10 bases are shared with TRBD2. This CDR3 has 15 amino acids. V lost 3 bases to trimming and J lost 10 bases; unmatched junction nucleotides: 9. CDR1 MNHNS and CDR2 SASEGT come from the germline V gene. As DNA, the CDR3 is TGTGCCAGCAGTGAGGGACTAGCGAGATATGGGGAGCAGTTCTTC. Its translation is CASSEGLARYGEQFF.

V and J are TRBV2 and TRBJ1-1, with TRBD1 as a possible D gene (5 bases). Trimming pared 6 bases from V and 3 bases from J, leaving 14 bases between. The CDR3 is 14 residues long. Germline-derived CDR1 and CDR2 are SNHLY and FYNNEI. The CDR3 DNA reads TGTGCCAGCAGGGAGGGTGGGGGACACACTGAAGCTTTCTTT. Translating gives CASREGGGHTEAFF. Full variable domain (missing parts from reference TRBV2 and TRBJ1-1): EPEVTQTPSHQVTQMGQEVILRCVPISNHLYFYWYRQILGQKVEFLVSFYNNEISEKSEIFDDQFSVERPDGSNFTLKIRSTKLEDSAMYFCASREGGGHTEAFFGQGTRLTVV.

J is TRBJ2-5 and V is TRBV20-1; D is unresolved. The CDR3 consists of 13 residues. V lost 4 bases and J 8 bases, leaving 17 bases between the germline ends. Germline V gene sequence: CDR1 DFQATT, CDR2 SNEGSKA (reference sequence). The CDR3, as DNA: TGCAGTGCTACCGTTCCTCCGGCGGTTACCCAGTACTTC. Protein: CSATVPPAVTQYF.

This clonotype was seen ten or more times. The chain has TRBV6-1 and TRBJ2-3; TRBD1 aligns across 9 bases. With V trimmed by 6 bases and J by 3 bases, 7 bases remained unmatched. Germline-derived CDR1 and CDR2 are MNHNS and SASEGT. This CDR3 has 15 amino acids. As DNA, the CDR3 is TGTGCCAGCAGCGAGGGACAGGGTTCAACAGATACGCAGTATTTT. This translates into CASSEGQGSTDTQYF.

This chain links TRBV7-8 with TRBJ2-6; D remains unclear. Looked up from germline, CDR1 is SGHVS and CDR2 is FQNEAQ. The V and J ends lost 5 bases and 0 bases respectively, with 5 bases between them. This CDR3 contains 14 residues. CDR3 bases: TGTGCCAGCAGCCATACCTCTGGGGCCAACGTCCTGACTTTC. This sequence encodes CASSHTSGANVLTF.

About this clonotype: A much larger clone sits a single nucleotide away, making a read error possible. The chain employs TRBV11-3 and TRBJ2-1, with TRBD2 matching over 10 bases. Germline V gene sequence: CDR1 SGHNT, CDR2 YENEEA. The CDR3 totals 17 residues. CDR3 amino acids: CAGSFYSGGSSYNEQFF. The CDR3, as DNA: TGTGCCGGCAGCTTTTATAGCGGGGGGTCGTCCTACAATGAGCAGTTCTTC.

The rearrangement uses TRBV10-1 and TRBJ2-3; 10 bases are shared with TRBD2. From germline, CDR1 is WNHNN and CDR2 SYGVQD (reference sequence). J lost 1 base, V lost 2 bases, and 6 bases had no gene match. CDR3 length equals 17 residues. The DNA of the CDR3 is TGCGCCAGCAGTGAGGTAGCGGGAGGAGGCGGCACAGATACGCAGTATTTT. Residues: CASSEVAGGGGTDTQYF.

This clonotype was seen many times. The J gene is TRBJ2-7, the V gene TRBV6-9; no definite D call. Germline V gives CDR1 MNHGY, CDR2 SVAAGI. The V and J ends lost 2 bases and 5 bases respectively, with 7 bases between them. The CDR3 has 12 amino acids. CDR3 bases: TGTGCCAGCAGTTATCCGGCCGACGAGCAGTACTTC. Amino acid sequence: CASSYPADEQYF.

The chain is built from TRBV15 and TRBJ2-4; D not resolved. Germline V gene data show CDR1 as LNHNV and CDR2 as YYDKDF (reference sequence). The CDR3 has 18 amino acids. V lost 1 base and J lost 0, with 16 bases in between. Here the CDR3 reads CATSRGGRTISAKNIQYF. The CDR3 DNA sequence: TGTGCCACCAGCAGAGGTGGTCGGACCATCTCAGCCAAAAACATTCAGTACTTC. Drawing the rest from reference TRBV15 and TRBJ2-4, the complete variable domain is DAMVIQNPRYQVTQFGKPVTLSCSQTLNHNVMYWYQQKSSQAPKLLFHYYDKDFNNEADTPDNFQSRRPNTSFCFLDIRSPGLGDTAMYLCATSRGGRTISAKNIQYFGAGTRLSVL.

Note on this clonotype: A much larger clone differs from this one at a single base, so this may be a read error. The gene calls are TRBV6-2 or TRBV6-3 and TRBJ2-1; D unclear. This CDR3 is built from 13 residues. Germline V gives CDR1 MNHEY, CDR2 SVGEGT. V dropped 0 bases and J dropped 4 bases, with 4 bases sitting between them. DNA for the CDR3: TGTGCCAGCAGTTACTCGAAGTACAATGAGCAGTTCTTC. It specifies CASSYSKYNEQFF.

There are many counts of this clonotype. The V call is TRBV3-1, the J call TRBJ2-3, with no clear D. This CDR3 comprises 13 residues. Germline assignment: CDR1 LGHDT and CDR2 YNNKEL (reference sequence). V was shortened by 3 bases and J by 2 bases, with 6 bases between the two germline ends. CDR3 sequence (DNA): TGTGCCAGCAGCCAGGACCTCACAGATACGCAGTATTTT. It is translated as CASSQDLTDTQYF.

The V call is TRBV5-6, the J call TRBJ1-6, with 8 bases identical to TRBD1. Germline V gene lookup returns CDR1 SGHDT and CDR2 YYEEEE. The CDR3 spans 17 residues. The trim removed 1 base at V and 8 bases at J, leaving 11 bases unmatched. The DNA of the CDR3 is TGTGCCAGCAGCTTGTTGGACAGGGCCATCCAGGATTCACCCCTCCACTTT. It is translated as CASSLLDRAIQDSPLHF.

This clonotype showed up many times. The chain combines TRBV7-9 with TRBJ2-1, with a weak D call TRBD2 (7 bases). Per germline, CDR1 SEHNR and CDR2 FQNEAQ (reference sequence). This CDR3 spans 19 amino acids. Trimming shortened V by 5 bases and J by 9 bases, and 32 bases separated the two germline ends. The CDR3 nucleotides are TGTGCCAGCAGCCCCACAGGGACCTTGGCGGGAGACGCCCGACGTGAGCAGTTCTTC. This encodes CASSPTGTLAGDARREQFF.

This clonotype was observed a few times. The chain links TRBV7-3 to TRBJ1-5, with D possibly matching TRBD1 (6 bases). This CDR3 is built from 14 residues. V was trimmed by 5 bases and J by 5 bases, leaving 13 bases between them. Germline V gene sequence: CDR1 SGHTA, CDR2 FQGTGA. The CDR3 here is CASSPYRADQPQHF. The CDR3 bases are TGTGCCAGCAGCCCCTACAGGGCGGATCAGCCCCAGCATTTT.

This clonotype was counted at least ten times. The V gene is TRBV28, the J gene TRBJ1-5; 11 bases are a match to TRBD1. The V gene's germline CDR1 is MDHEN and CDR2 SYDVKM. The trim removed 4 bases at V and 9 bases at J, leaving 11 bases unmatched. CDR3 length equals 16 residues. CDR3 DNA sequence: TGTGCCAGCAGTTCCTCGACGGGACAGGGGGTCCGGCCCCAGCATTTT. Amino acid sequence: CASSSSTGQGVRPQHF. Supplemented by reference TRBV28 and TRBJ1-5, the full variable domain reads DVKVTQSSRYLVKRTGEKVFLECVQDMDHENMFWYRQDPGLGLRLIYFSYDVKMKEKGDIPEGYSVSREKKERFSLILESASTNQTSMYLCASSSSTGQGVRPQHFGDGTRLSIL.

This clonotype was seen more than once but under ten times. CDR3 amino acids: CASSTGAGAHEQYF. The CDR3 nucleotides read TGTGCCAGCAGCACCGGGGCGGGAGCCCACGAGCAGTACTTC. This rearrangement joins TRBV28 to TRBJ2-7; 7 bases align to TRBD2. V shed 6 bases, J shed 5 bases, and the junction held 10 bases outside the gene matches. This CDR3 contains 14 residues. Germline V CDR1 and CDR2: MDHEN, SYDVKM.

A single count supports this clonotype. The chain uses TRBV5-1 and TRBJ2-1, with TRBD2 matching over 12 bases. V was pared by 4 bases and J by 0 bases, with 8 bases of the junction left unmatched. Per germline, CDR1 SGHRS and CDR2 YFSETQ. This CDR3 has 18 amino acids. The CDR3 DNA reads TGCGCCAGCAGCCCGGCGCTAGCGGGAGGGAGCTCCTACAATGAGCAGTTCTTC. As protein: CASSPALAGGSSYNEQFF.

This clonotype was observed at least ten times. The rearrangement links TRBV5-1 to TRBJ2-1, with 10 bases identical to TRBD2. The CDR3 is made up of 17 amino acids. In germline, CDR1 is SGHRS, CDR2 YFSETQ. Losses at the gene ends were 4 bases for V and 1 base for J; bases not matched to a gene: 8. CDR3 loop: CASSALLAGGSYNEQFF. CDR3 DNA sequence: TGCGCCAGCAGCGCCCTCTTAGCGGGAGGATCCTACAATGAGCAGTTCTTC.

This clonotype was observed many times. V gene TRBV6-1 combines with J gene TRBJ1-1; D ambiguous. The germline V and J ends were trimmed by 5 bases and 0 bases, with 13 bases remaining between them. Germline-derived CDR1 and CDR2 are MNHNS and SASEGT. This CDR3 is built from 15 residues. The CDR3 region has the DNA TGTGCCAGCAGTTCCAAATCTACCCTGAACACTGAAGCTTTCTTT. Translation: CASSSKSTLNTEAFF.

The chain is built from TRBV30 and TRBJ2-3; possible D gene TRBD2, 6 bases. V gave up 5 bases and J gave up 3 bases, with 21 bases separating them. The V gene's germline CDR1 is GTSNPN and CDR2 SVGIG (reference sequence). The CDR3 loop spans 16 amino acids. The chain's CDR3 is CAWDLGEVPATDTQYF. The CDR3 region has the DNA TGTGCCTGGGACTTAGGGGAGGTGCCCGCTACAGATACGCAGTATTTT.

This clonotype was seen at least ten times. The chain links TRBV11-3 to TRBJ1-1, with D perhaps TRBD1 (5 bases). The length of the CDR3 is 14 residues. Germline-derived CDR1 and CDR2 are SGHNT and YENEEA. The V end was cut by 6 bases, the J end by 5 bases, with 16 bases between. The CDR3 nucleotides are TGTGCCAGCAGTTGGGATGGGACGGGGACTGAAGCTTTCTTT. Protein sequence: CASSWDGTGTEAFF.